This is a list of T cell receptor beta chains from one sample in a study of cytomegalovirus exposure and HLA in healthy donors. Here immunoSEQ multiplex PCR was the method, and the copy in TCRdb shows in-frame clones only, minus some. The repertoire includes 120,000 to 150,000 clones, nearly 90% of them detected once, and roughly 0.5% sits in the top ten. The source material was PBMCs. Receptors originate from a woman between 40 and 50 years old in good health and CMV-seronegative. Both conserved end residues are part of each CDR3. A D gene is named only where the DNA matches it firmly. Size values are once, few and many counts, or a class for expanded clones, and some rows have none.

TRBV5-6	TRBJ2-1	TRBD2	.	CASSLMTGTSGNEQFF	TGTGCCAGCAGCCTAATGACCGGGACTAGTGGGAATGAGCAGTTCTTC
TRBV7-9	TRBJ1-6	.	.	CASSLGVLATENSPLHF	TGTGCCAGCAGCTTAGGCGTCCTGGCGACAGAAAATTCACCCCTCCACTTT
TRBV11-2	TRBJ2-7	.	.	CASSTVLASFEQYF	TGTGCCAGCAGTACGGTCCTAGCCTCTTTCGAGCAGTACTTC
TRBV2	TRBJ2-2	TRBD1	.	CASSETGAATGELFF	TGTGCCAGCAGTGAAACAGGGGCGGCGACCGGGGAGCTGTTTTTT
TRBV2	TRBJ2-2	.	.	CASNSGDTGELFF	TGTGCCAGCAACAGCGGCGACACCGGGGAGCTGTTTTTT
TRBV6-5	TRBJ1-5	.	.	CASSTTGVSNQPQHF	TGTGCCAGCAGTACGACGGGAGTAAGCAATCAGCCCCAGCATTTT
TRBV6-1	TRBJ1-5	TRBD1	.	CASQRQGVRNQPQHF	TGTGCCAGCCAGCGCCAGGGGGTCCGCAATCAGCCCCAGCATTTT
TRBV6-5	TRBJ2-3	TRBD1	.	CASSYSGQGTDTQYF	TGTGCCAGCAGTTACTCTGGACAGGGGACGGATACGCAGTATTTT
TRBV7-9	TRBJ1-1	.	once	CSSSLLTGSTFF	TGTTCCAGCAGCTTATTGACAGGCTCTACTTTCTTT
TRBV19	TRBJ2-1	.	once	CASSTRARGNNEQFF	TGTGCCAGTAGTACCCGAGCTAGGGGAAACAATGAGCAGTTCTTC
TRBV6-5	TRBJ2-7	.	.	CASSYQGPAYEQYF	TGTGCCAGCAGTTATCAGGGGCCCGCCTACGAGCAGTACTTC
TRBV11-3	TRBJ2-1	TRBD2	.	CASRGDAGTSGRPPYNEQFF	TGTGCCAGCAGAGGGGATGCCGGGACTAGCGGGAGGCCACCATACAATGAGCAGTTCTTC
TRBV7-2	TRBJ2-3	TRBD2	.	CASSYWGAGVATDTQYF	TGTGCCAGCAGTTACTGGGGAGCGGGAGTCGCCACAGATACGCAGTATTTT
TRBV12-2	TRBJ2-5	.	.	CASRLARGDQETQYF	TGTGCAAGTCGCTTAGCGCGGGGGGACCAAGAGACCCAGTACTTC
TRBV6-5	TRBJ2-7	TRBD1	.	CASSYSTGGNEQYF	TGTGCCAGCAGTTACTCGACAGGGGGTAACGAGCAGTACTTC
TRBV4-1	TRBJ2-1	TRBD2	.	CASSQVLTSGKPNEQFF	TGCGCCAGCAGCCAAGTCCTGACTAGCGGGAAACCCAATGAGCAGTTCTTC
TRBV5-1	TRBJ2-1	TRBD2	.	CASSLTSGRAGNEQFF	TGCGCCAGCAGCTTGACTAGCGGGAGGGCCGGGAATGAGCAGTTCTTC
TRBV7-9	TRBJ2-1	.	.	CASSLASSYNEQFF	TGTGCCAGCAGCTTGGCCAGCTCCTACAATGAGCAGTTCTTC
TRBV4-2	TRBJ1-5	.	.	CASSQVELLGSQPQHF	TGTGCCAGCAGCCAGGTTGAACTCCTGGGCAGTCAGCCCCAGCATTTT
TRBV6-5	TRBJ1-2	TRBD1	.	CASIRQGLRGYTF	TGTGCCAGCATCAGACAGGGGCTGCGCGGCTACACCTTC
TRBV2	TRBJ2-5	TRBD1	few	CATERGQKETQYF	TGTGCCACCGAAAGGGGGCAGAAAGAGACCCAGTACTTC
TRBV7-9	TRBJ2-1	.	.	CASSFPSLLYGEQFF	TGTGCCAGCAGCTTCCCTAGTTTACTTTACGGTGAGCAGTTCTTC
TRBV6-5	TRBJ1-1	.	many	CASSRVFGTEAFF	TGTGCCAGTTCCAGGGTATTCGGCACTGAAGCTTTCTTT
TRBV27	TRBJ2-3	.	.	CASSPGARGTQYF	TGTGCCAGCAGCCCCGGGGCGCGGGGTACGCAGTATTTT
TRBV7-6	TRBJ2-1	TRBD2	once	CASSWTSGPSSYNEQFF	TGTGCCAGCAGCTGGACTAGCGGGCCGAGCTCCTACAATGAGCAGTTCTTC
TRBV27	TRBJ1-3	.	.	CASSLRQGNTIYF	TGTGCCAGCAGTTTGCGACAGGGAAACACCATATATTTT
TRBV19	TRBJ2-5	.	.	CASTSTGEGETQYF	TGTGCCAGTACCTCGACAGGGGAGGGAGAGACCCAGTACTTC
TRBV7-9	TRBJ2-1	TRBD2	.	CSSTLLAGGPDEPYNEQFF	TGTTCCAGCACCCTACTAGCGGGAGGGCCCGATGAGCCCTACAATGAGCAGTTCTTC
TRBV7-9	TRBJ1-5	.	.	CSAGGASNQPQHF	TGTTCCGCCGGGGGGGCTAGCAATCAGCCCCAGCATTTT
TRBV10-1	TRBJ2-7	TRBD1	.	CASQPPGQGEQYF	TGCGCCAGCCAGCCGCCGGGACAGGGCGAGCAGTACTTC
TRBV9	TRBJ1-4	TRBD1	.	CASSRQGATNEKLFF	TGTGCCAGCAGCAGACAGGGGGCAACTAATGAAAAACTGTTTTTT
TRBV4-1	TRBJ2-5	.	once	CASSQENWALETQYF	TGCGCCAGCAGCCAAGAAAATTGGGCGCTGGAGACCCAGTACTTC
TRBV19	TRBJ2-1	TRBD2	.	CASSSGLAAHNEQFF	TGTGCCAGTAGTTCGGGACTAGCGGCCCACAATGAGCAGTTCTTC
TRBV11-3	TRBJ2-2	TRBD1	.	CASSLIFHRTGRFTGELFF	TGTGCCAGCAGCTTAATCTTCCACAGGACAGGTCGTTTCACCGGGGAGCTGTTTTTT
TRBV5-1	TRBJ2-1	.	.	CASSLGANNEQFF	TGCGCCAGCAGCTTGGGAGCCAACAATGAGCAGTTCTTC